The present entry profiles one T cell receptor beta chain with its context. The antigen remains undetermined. The data originate from a study of T cells after yellow fever vaccination. The V end was cut by 7 bases, the J end by 5 bases, with 12 bases between. Germline values: CDR1 MDHEN, CDR2 SYDVKM. The CDR3 is 14 amino acids. Making TCR cDNA involved 5'RACE template switching, which added UMIs and a universal primer site. TCRdb called the 5' RACE reads again in MiXCR, with one record for every CDR3 protein. Found here are hundreds of thousands of distinct CDR3 sequences, 18% of them singletons; the top ten hold 15% to 20%. Study outcomes and limitations: Abundant contaminating clonotypes from the bulk population could appear in FACS-sorted repertoires.

The sequences come from PBMCs, collected before the yellow fever booster vaccination. The chain recombines TRBV28 with TRBJ1-6, with D perhaps matching TRBD1 (6 bases). The TCR comes from a man between 18 and 35 years old who received the YFV17D yellow fever vaccine. The CDR3 DNA follows: TGTGCCAGCATACTCCGGACAGATAATTCACCCCTCCACTTT. It yields the protein CASILRTDNSPLHF.